The rows below give T cell receptor beta chains drawn from one sample of a study of beta chain features in type 1 diabetes. Sequenced by immunoSEQ multiplex PCR; TCRdb stores in-frame clones only, minus some. The table records around 300,000 clones, over 12% of them present only once. The source material was naive CD4+ T cells from blood. The receptor source for this set is a young man with type 1 diabetes. The CDR3 runs from the conserved cysteine through the conserved F or W. The order of the fields is clone size, J gene, V gene, D gene, CDR3 protein, CDR3 DNA. D genes are given only for firm matches. Only part of the rows carry a size: once, few, many, or a class if the clone is expanded.

size: -; J: TRBJ2-3; V: TRBV4-3; D: -; CDR3: CASSRPTDRLLPYLAGTQYF; DNA: TGCGCCAGCAGCCGTCCTACGGATCGCCTTCTCCCCTACCTGGCAGGTACGCAGTATTTT
size: -; J: TRBJ2-7; V: TRBV28; D: -; CDR3: CASSFEERNSYEQYF; DNA: TGTGCCAGCAGTTTCGAGGAGCGGAATAGCTACGAGCAGTACTTC
size: few; J: TRBJ2-7; V: TRBV19; D: -; CDR3: CASSLQGDEQYF; DNA: TGTGCCAGTAGTTTACAGGGAGACGAGCAGTACTTC
size: -; J: TRBJ1-2; V: TRBV27; D: -; CDR3: CASTSLGHISNYGYTF; DNA: TGTGCCAGCACTAGTCTGGGACACATTTCTAACTATGGCTACACCTTC
size: few; J: TRBJ1-2; V: TRBV30; D: TRBD1; CDR3: CAWTHLPGQGKYGYTF; DNA: TGTGCCTGGACCCACCTACCCGGACAGGGAAAGTATGGCTACACCTTC
size: -; J: TRBJ2-7; V: TRBV5-1; D: TRBD2; CDR3: CASSWWLSGTSGTHEQYF; DNA: TGCGCCAGCAGCTGGTGGCTCTCAGGGACTAGCGGGACCCACGAGCAGTACTTC
size: -; J: TRBJ1-1; V: TRBV18; D: TRBD1; CDR3: CASSPRTGLDAFF; DNA: TGTGCCAGCTCACCCAGGACAGGGTTAGATGCTTTCTTT
size: -; J: TRBJ2-7; V: TRBV28; D: TRBD1; CDR3: CASSPGQAEYEQYF; DNA: TGTGCCAGCAGTCCGGGACAGGCGGAATACGAGCAGTACTTC
size: -; J: TRBJ2-4; V: TRBV9; D: -; CDR3: CATENSRSAKNIQYF; DNA: TGTGCCACGGAGAATAGTCGCTCAGCCAAAAACATTCAGTACTTC
size: -; J: TRBJ2-3; V: TRBV2; D: TRBD1; CDR3: CAIPTGLTDTQYF; DNA: TGTGCCATCCCGACAGGGTTAACAGATACGCAGTATTTT
size: few; J: TRBJ1-3; V: TRBV4-3; D: -; CDR3: CASSQEGAGTGNTIYF; DNA: TGCGCCAGCAGCCAAGAAGGAGCAGGGACAGGAAACACCATATATTTT
size: -; J: TRBJ2-5; V: TRBV7-9; D: TRBD1; CDR3: CASSLAGGGETQYF; DNA: TGTGCCAGCAGCTTAGCAGGGGGCGGGGAGACCCAGTACTTC
size: -; J: TRBJ2-5; V: TRBV30; D: -; CDR3: CAWSTQGDGETQYF; DNA: TGTGCCTGGAGTACACAGGGTGACGGGGAGACCCAGTACTTC
size: -; J: TRBJ2-1; V: TRBV5-1; D: TRBD2; CDR3: CASSSGLAPRFSSYNEQFF; DNA: TGCGCCAGCAGCTCGGGACTAGCCCCTCGTTTTAGCTCCTACAATGAGCAGTTCTTC
size: few; J: TRBJ2-6; V: TRBV11-2; D: -; CDR3: CATMALRSGANVLTF; DNA: TGTGCCACCATGGCCTTACGCTCTGGGGCCAACGTCCTGACTTTC
size: -; J: TRBJ2-3; V: TRBV20-1; D: -; CDR3: CSATGFDTQYF; DNA: TGCAGTGCTACAGGGTTCGATACGCAGTATTTT
size: few; J: TRBJ1-5; V: TRBV5-1; D: -; CDR3: CASRRDIDQPQHF; DNA: TGCGCCAGCAGACGGGACATAGATCAGCCCCAGCATTTT
size: few; J: TRBJ1-4; V: TRBV7-9; D: -; CDR3: CASSLAGGSYEKLFF; DNA: TGTGCCAGCAGCTTAGCTGGGGGGAGTTATGAAAAACTGTTTTTT
size: few; J: TRBJ2-7; V: TRBV5-6; D: TRBD2; CDR3: CASSPRRREGSYEQYF; DNA: TGTGCCAGCAGCCCGCGGCGGCGGGAGGGCTCCTACGAGCAGTACTTC
size: few; J: TRBJ2-2; V: TRBV30; D: -; CDR3: CAWSVLVGELFF; DNA: TGTGCCTGGAGTGTACTTGTCGGGGAGCTGTTTTTT
size: few; J: TRBJ1-2; V: TRBV28; D: -; CDR3: CASSPSSNYGYTF; DNA: TGTGCCAGCAGCCCTTCCAGTAACTACGGCTACACCTTC
size: -; J: TRBJ1-5; V: TRBV28; D: -; CDR3: CASSPAVGGGSQPQHF; DNA: TGTGCCAGCAGTCCAGCAGTAGGGGGGGGCTCCCAGCCCCAGCATTTT
size: -; J: TRBJ2-3; V: TRBV9; D: -; CDR3: CASSVVASAQYF; DNA: TGTGCCAGCAGCGTAGTCGCATCAGCGCAGTATTTT
size: few; J: TRBJ2-7; V: TRBV20-1; D: -; CDR3: CSARRHEQYF; DNA: TGCAGTGCTAGGAGGCACGAGCAGTACTTC
size: -; J: TRBJ2-3; V: TRBV29-1; D: -; CDR3: CSVETQAGADTQYF; DNA: TGCAGCGTTGAGACCCAGGCGGGGGCTGATACGCAGTATTTT
size: few; J: TRBJ2-1; V: TRBV4-1; D: TRBD2; CDR3: CASSQEREAYNEQFF; DNA: TGCGCCAGCAGCCAAGAGCGGGAGGCCTACAATGAGCAGTTCTTC
size: few; J: TRBJ1-5; V: TRBV29-1; D: TRBD1; CDR3: CSVAGIDGNRGVGNQPQHF; DNA: TGCAGCGTTGCTGGTATAGACGGAAACAGGGGAGTAGGCAATCAGCCCCAGCATTTT
size: -; J: TRBJ2-1; V: TRBV4-2; D: -; CDR3: CASSPNSFRDLTYNEQFF; DNA: TGTGCCAGCAGCCCTAATTCGTTCCGGGACTTAACCTACAATGAGCAGTTCTTC
size: -; J: TRBJ2-7; V: TRBV7-9; D: -; CDR3: CASSLEGYYEQYF; DNA: TGTGCCAGCAGCTTGGAGGGGTACTACGAGCAGTACTTC
size: -; J: TRBJ2-7; V: TRBV19; D: -; CDR3: CASSPLGITYEQYF; DNA: TGTGCCAGTAGTCCGCTTGGCATAACCTACGAGCAGTACTTC
size: few; J: TRBJ2-2; V: TRBV9; D: -; CDR3: CASSGDRNTGELFF; DNA: TGTGCCAGCAGCGGAGACAGGAACACCGGGGAGCTGTTTTTT
size: few; J: TRBJ2-7; V: TRBV29-1; D: TRBD2; CDR3: CSVEVTGSGRVAQYF; DNA: TGCAGCGTTGAGGTAACGGGTAGCGGGAGGGTTGCACAGTACTTC
size: -; J: TRBJ2-5; V: TRBV5-1; D: TRBD1; CDR3: CASSFRDRGQETQYF; DNA: TGCGCCAGCAGCTTCCGGGACAGGGGACAAGAGACCCAGTACTTC
size: -; J: TRBJ2-2; V: TRBV27; D: TRBD1; CDR3: CASRSGQGNTGELFF; DNA: TGTGCCAGCAGATCCGGACAGGGAAACACCGGGGAGCTGTTTTTT
size: -; J: TRBJ2-7; V: TRBV7-2; D: -; CDR3: CASSLRQPSYEQYF; DNA: TGTGCCAGCAGCTTAAGACAGCCCTCCTACGAGCAGTACTTC
size: few; J: TRBJ1-5; V: TRBV30; D: -; CDR3: CAWRLQGYQPQHF; DNA: TGTGCCTGGAGACTACAGGGTTATCAGCCCCAGCATTTT
size: few; J: TRBJ2-7; V: TRBV27; D: TRBD2; CDR3: CASSLSWASGRTQTDF; DNA: TGTGCCAGCAGTTTATCTTGGGCTAGCGGGAGGACCCAAACCGACTTC
size: few; J: TRBJ2-1; V: TRBV5-1; D: TRBD2; CDR3: CASSLKFASGKTYNEQFF; DNA: TGCGCCAGCAGCTTGAAGTTTGCTAGCGGGAAAACCTACAATGAGCAGTTCTTC
size: -; J: TRBJ1-2; V: TRBV9; D: -; CDR3: CASSVAGNYGYTF; DNA: TGTGCCAGCAGCGTAGCGGGGAACTATGGCTACACCTTC
size: few; J: TRBJ2-2; V: TRBV19; D: -; CDR3: CASSSGAAGLVELFF; DNA: TGTGCCAGTAGTAGTGGGGCAGCTGGGTTAGTAGAGCTGTTTTTT
size: -; J: TRBJ2-1; V: TRBV7-2; D: TRBD2; CDR3: CASSLGTSGGTGEQFF; DNA: TGTGCCAGCAGCTTAGGGACTAGCGGGGGAACGGGAGAGCAGTTCTTC
size: few; J: TRBJ2-1; V: TRBV5-1; D: -; CDR3: CASSTWTADEQFF; DNA: TGCGCCAGCAGCACCTGGACTGCCGATGAGCAGTTCTTC
size: few; J: TRBJ2-1; V: TRBV14; D: TRBD2; CDR3: CASSHWTSGGLSAQFF; DNA: TGTGCCAGCAGCCACTGGACTAGCGGGGGTTTATCGGCGCAGTTCTTC
size: -; J: TRBJ2-3; V: TRBV2; D: -; CDR3: CASRNLAIDTQYF; DNA: TGTGCCAGCAGGAACCTAGCAATAGATACGCAGTATTTT
size: -; J: TRBJ2-1; V: TRBV5-1; D: TRBD2; CDR3: CASSPRTSGELNEQFF; DNA: TGCGCCAGCAGCCCCCGGACTAGCGGGGAGTTAAATGAGCAGTTCTTC
size: few; J: TRBJ2-5; V: TRBV7-2; D: TRBD1; CDR3: CASSLGQGIKTQYF; DNA: TGTGCCAGCAGCTTGGGACAGGGAATAAAGACCCAGTACTTC
size: few; J: TRBJ2-3; V: TRBV5-1; D: TRBD2; CDR3: CASSSDSGRTDTQYF; DNA: TGCGCCAGCAGCTCCGATAGCGGGAGGACAGATACGCAGTATTTT
size: -; J: TRBJ1-4; V: TRBV2; D: TRBD1; CDR3: CACEFGTGRGKLFF; DNA: TGTGCCTGTGAATTCGGGACAGGGCGGGGAAAACTGTTTTTT
size: -; J: TRBJ2-5; V: TRBV7-2; D: TRBD2; CDR3: CASSLRLAGETQYF; DNA: TGTGCCAGCAGCTTACGACTAGCGGGCGAGACCCAGTACTTC
size: few; J: TRBJ2-7; V: TRBV18; D: TRBD1; CDR3: CASSLRQGAKEQYF; DNA: TGTGCCAGCTCACTAAGACAGGGGGCGAAGGAGCAGTACTTC
size: few; J: TRBJ2-7; V: TRBV5-1; D: -; CDR3: CASSWGLQGTYEQYF; DNA: TGCGCCAGCAGCTGGGGCCTACAGGGAACCTACGAGCAGTACTTC
size: few; J: TRBJ1-5; V: TRBV30; D: TRBD1; CDR3: CAWRRQGSLEPQHF; DNA: TGTGCCTGGAGGAGACAGGGATCTCTCGAGCCCCAGCATTTT
size: few; J: TRBJ2-1; V: TRBV6-5; D: TRBD2; CDR3: CASSPLAGGHNEQFF; DNA: TGTGCCAGCAGTCCCCTAGCGGGGGGTCACAATGAGCAGTTCTTC
size: -; J: TRBJ2-5; V: TRBV4-3; D: TRBD1; CDR3: CASSQGSQGALEETQYF; DNA: TGCGCCAGCAGCCAAGGGTCACAGGGGGCGCTTGAGGAGACCCAGTACTTC
size: few; J: TRBJ2-7; V: TRBV11-2; D: -; CDR3: CASSSPFVYEQYF; DNA: TGTGCCAGCAGCTCCCCCTTCGTTTACGAGCAGTACTTC
size: -; J: TRBJ2-2; V: TRBV28; D: TRBD1; CDR3: CASSGRQGEAGELFF; DNA: TGTGCCAGCAGTGGACGACAGGGGGAGGCCGGGGAGCTGTTTTTT
size: -; J: TRBJ2-5; V: TRBV29-1; D: TRBD2; CDR3: CSAWDRRTSGGSQETQYF; DNA: TGCAGCGCCTGGGACAGGAGGACTAGCGGGGGGAGCCAAGAGACCCAGTACTTC
size: few; J: TRBJ2-1; V: TRBV7-2; D: TRBD2; CDR3: CASSPSGGAVGEQFF; DNA: TGTGCCAGCAGCCCTAGCGGGGGGGCCGTCGGTGAGCAGTTCTTC